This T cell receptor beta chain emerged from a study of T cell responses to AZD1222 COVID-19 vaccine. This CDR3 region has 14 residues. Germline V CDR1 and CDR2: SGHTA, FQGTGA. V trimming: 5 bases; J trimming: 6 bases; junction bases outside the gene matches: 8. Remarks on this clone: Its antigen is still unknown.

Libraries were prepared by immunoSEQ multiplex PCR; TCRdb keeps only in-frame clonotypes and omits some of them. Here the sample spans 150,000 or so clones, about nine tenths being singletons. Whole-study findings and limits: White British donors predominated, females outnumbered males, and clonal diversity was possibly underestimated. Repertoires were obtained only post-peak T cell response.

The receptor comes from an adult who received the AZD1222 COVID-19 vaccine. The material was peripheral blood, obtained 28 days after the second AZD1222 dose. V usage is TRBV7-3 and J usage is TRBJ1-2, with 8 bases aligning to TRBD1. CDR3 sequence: CASSPGDRTNGYTF. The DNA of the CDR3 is TGTGCCAGCAGCCCCGGGGACAGGACTAATGGCTACACCTTC. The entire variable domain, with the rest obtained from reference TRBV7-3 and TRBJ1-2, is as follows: GAGVSQTPSNKVTEKGKYVELRCDPISGHTALYWYRQSLGQGPEFLIYFQGTGAADDSGLPNDRFFAVRPEGSVSTLKIQRTERGDSAVYLCASSPGDRTNGYTFGSGTRLTVV.